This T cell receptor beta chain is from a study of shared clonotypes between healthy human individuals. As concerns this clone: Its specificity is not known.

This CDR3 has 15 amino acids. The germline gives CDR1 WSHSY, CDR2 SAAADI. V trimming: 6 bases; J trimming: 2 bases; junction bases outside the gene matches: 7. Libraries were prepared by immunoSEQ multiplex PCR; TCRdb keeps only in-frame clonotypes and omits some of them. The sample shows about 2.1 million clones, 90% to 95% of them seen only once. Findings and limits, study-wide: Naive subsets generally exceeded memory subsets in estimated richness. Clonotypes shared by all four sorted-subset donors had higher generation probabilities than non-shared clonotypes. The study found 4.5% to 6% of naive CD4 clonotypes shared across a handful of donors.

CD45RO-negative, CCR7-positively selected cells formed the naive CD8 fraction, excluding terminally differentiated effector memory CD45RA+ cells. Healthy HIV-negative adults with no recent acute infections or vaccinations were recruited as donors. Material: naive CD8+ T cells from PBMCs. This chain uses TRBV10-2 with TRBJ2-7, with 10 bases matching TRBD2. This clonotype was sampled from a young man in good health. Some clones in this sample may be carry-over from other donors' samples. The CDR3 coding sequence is TGCGCCAGCAGCCAACTAGCGGGACTGACCTACGAGCAGTACTTC. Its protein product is CASSQLAGLTYEQYF.